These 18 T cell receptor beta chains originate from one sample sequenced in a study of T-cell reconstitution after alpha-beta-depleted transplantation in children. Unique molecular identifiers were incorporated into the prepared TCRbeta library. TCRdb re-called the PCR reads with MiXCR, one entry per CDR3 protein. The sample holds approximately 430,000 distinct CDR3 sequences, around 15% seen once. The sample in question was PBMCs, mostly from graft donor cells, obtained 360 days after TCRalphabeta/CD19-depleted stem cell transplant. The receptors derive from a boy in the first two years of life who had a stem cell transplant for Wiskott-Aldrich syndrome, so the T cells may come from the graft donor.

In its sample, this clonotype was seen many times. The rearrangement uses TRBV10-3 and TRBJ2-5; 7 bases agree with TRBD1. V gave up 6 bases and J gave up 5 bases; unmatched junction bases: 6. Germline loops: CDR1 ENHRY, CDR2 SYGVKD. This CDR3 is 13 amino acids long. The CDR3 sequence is CAISEGALETQYF. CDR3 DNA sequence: TGTGCCATCAGCGAGGGGGCTTTGGAGACCCAGTACTTC.

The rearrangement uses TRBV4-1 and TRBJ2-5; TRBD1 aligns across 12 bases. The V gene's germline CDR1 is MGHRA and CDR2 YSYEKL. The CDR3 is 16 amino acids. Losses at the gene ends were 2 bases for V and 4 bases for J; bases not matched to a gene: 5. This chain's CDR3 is CASSQTGTGGRETQYF. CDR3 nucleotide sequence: TGCGCCAGCAGCCAAACCGGGACAGGGGGCAGAGAGACCCAGTACTTC.

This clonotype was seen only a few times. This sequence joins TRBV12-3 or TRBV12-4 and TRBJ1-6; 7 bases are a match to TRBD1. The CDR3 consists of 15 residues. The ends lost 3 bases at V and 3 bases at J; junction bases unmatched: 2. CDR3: CASSFWDSYNSPLHF. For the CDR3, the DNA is TGTGCCAGCAGTTTCTGGGACAGCTATAATTCACCCCTCCACTTT.

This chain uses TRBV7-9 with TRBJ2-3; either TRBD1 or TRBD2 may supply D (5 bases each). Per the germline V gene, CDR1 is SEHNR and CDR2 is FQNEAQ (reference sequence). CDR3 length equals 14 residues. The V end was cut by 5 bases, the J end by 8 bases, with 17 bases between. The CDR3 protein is CASSPGDMRGTQYF. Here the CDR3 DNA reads TGTGCCAGCAGCCCCGGAGACATGAGGGGTACGCAGTATTTT.

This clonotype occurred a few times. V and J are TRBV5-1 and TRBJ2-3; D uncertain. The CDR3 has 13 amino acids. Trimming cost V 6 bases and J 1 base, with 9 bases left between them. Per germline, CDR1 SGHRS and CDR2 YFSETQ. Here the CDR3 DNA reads TGCGCCAGCAACCCAGGACGCACAGATACGCAGTATTTT. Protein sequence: CASNPGRTDTQYF.

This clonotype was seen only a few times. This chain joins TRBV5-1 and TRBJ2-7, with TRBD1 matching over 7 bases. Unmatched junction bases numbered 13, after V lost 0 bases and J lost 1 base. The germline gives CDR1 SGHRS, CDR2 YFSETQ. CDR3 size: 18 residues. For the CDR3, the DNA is TGCGCCAGCAGCTTGGGACCTACAAGGGGGCATTCTTCCTACGAGCAGTACTTC. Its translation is CASSLGPTRGHSSYEQYF.

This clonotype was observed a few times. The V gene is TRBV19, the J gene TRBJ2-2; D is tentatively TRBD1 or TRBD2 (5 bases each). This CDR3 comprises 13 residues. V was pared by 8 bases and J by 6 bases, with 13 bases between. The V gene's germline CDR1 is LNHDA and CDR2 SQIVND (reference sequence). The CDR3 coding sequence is TGTGCCAGTTGGGACCCGCACGCCGGGGAGCTGTTTTTT. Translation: CASWDPHAGELFF. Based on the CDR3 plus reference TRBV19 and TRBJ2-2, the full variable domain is DGGITQSPKYLFRKEGQNVTLSCEQNLNHDAMYWYRQDPGQGLRLIYYSQIVNDFQKGDIAEGYSVSREKKESFPLTVTSAQKNPTAFYLCASWDPHAGELFFGEGSRLTVL.

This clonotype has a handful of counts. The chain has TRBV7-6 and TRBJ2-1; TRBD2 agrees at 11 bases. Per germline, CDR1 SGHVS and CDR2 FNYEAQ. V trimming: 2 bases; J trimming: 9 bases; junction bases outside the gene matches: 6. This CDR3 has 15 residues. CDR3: CASSLSLAGGTEQFF. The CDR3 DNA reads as TGTGCCAGCAGCTTATCTCTAGCGGGAGGTACTGAGCAGTTCTTC.

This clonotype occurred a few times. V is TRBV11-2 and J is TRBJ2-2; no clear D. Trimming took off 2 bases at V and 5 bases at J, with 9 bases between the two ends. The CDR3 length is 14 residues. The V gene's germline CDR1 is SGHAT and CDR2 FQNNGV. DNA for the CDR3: TGTGCCAGCAGCTTACGTTTAGGGACCGGGGAGCTGTTTTTT. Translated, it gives CASSLRLGTGELFF.

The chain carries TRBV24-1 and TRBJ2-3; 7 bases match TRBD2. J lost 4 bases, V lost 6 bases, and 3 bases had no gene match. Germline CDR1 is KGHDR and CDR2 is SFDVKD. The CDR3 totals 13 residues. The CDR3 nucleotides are TGTGCCACCAGTCCAGCGGGATCAGATACGCAGTATTTT. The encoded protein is CATSPAGSDTQYF.

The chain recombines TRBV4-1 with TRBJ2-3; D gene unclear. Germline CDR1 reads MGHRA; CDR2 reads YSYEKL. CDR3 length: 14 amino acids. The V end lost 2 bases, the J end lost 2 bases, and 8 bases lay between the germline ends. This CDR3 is CASSQKLFTDTQYF. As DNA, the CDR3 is TGCGCCAGCAGCCAAAAACTCTTCACAGATACGCAGTATTTT.

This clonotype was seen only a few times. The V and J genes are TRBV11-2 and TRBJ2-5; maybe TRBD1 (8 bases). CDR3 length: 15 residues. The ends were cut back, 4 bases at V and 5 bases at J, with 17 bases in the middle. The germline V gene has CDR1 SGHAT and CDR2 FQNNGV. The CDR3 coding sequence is TGTGCCAGCAGCTCCCGGACAGGGAGGGTGGAGACCCAGTACTTC. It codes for CASSSRTGRVETQYF.

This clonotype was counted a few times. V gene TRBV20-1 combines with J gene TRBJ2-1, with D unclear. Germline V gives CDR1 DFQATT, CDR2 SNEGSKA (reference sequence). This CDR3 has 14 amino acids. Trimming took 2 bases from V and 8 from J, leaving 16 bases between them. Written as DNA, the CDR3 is TGCAGTGCTAGATTCCAGTACGGTGGGGATGAGCAGTTCTTC. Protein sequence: CSARFQYGGDEQFF.

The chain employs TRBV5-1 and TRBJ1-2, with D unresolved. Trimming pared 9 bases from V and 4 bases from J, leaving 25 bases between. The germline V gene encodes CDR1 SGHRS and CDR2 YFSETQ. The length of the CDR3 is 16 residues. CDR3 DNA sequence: TGCGCCACCGCTCAAGGCGCCAACCTTACTCCCTATGGCTACACCTTC. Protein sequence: CATAQGANLTPYGYTF.

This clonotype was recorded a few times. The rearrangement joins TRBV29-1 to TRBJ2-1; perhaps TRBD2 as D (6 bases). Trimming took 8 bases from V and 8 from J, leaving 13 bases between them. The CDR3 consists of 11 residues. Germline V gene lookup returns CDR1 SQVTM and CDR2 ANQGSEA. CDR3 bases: TGCAGCTGGGGGTGGGGGGATGAGCAGTTCTTC. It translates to CSWGWGDEQFF.

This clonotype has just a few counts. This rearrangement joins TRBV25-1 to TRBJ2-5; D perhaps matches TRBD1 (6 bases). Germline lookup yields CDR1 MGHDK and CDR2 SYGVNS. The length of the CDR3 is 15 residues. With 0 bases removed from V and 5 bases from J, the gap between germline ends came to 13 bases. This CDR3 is CASSEYEGEVETQYF. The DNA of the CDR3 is TGTGCCAGCAGTGAATATGAGGGGGAAGTGGAGACCCAGTACTTC.

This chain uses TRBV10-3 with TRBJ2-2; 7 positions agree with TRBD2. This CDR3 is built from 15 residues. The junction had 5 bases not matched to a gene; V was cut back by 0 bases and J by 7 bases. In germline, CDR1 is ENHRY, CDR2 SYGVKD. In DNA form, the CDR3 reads TGTGCCATCAGTGAGTCGCGAACGGGAGGCGGGGAGCTGTTTTTT. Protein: CAISESRTGGGELFF.

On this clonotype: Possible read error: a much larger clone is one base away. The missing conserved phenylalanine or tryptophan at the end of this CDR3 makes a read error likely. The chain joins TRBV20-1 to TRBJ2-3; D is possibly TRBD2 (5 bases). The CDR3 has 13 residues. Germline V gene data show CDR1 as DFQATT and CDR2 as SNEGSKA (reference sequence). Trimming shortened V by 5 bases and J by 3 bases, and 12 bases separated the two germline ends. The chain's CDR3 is CSAELDGTDTQYL. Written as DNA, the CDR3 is TGCAGTGCTGAACTAGACGGGACAGATACGCAGTATTTA.